This entry describes one T cell receptor beta chain. The data were taken from a study of control samples from healthy donors and cancer patients. The assay was immunoSEQ multiplex PCR, and TCRdb's table has in-frame clones only and misses some. The data hold about 85,000 clones, with roughly 91% observed a single time. Trimming left V 1 base short and J 5 bases short, with 11 bases between. The CDR3 consists of 14 residues. CDR1 MDHEN and CDR2 SYDVKM come from the germline V gene. V usage is TRBV28 and J usage is TRBJ1-1; D is unresolved. This clonotype originated in an older woman in good health. Sequenced material: blood. In DNA form, the CDR3 reads TGTGCCAGCAGTTTATCCTCCGGATGGACTGAAGCTTTCTTT. This sequence encodes CASSLSSGWTEAFF.